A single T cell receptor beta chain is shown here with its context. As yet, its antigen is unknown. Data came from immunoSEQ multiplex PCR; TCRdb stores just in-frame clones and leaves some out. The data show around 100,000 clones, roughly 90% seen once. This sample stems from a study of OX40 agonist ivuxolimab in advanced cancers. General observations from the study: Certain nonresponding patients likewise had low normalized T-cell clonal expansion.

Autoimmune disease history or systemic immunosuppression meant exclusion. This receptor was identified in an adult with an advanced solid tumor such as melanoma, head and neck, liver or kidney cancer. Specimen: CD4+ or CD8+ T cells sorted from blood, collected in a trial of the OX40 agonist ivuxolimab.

The chain's CDR3 is CASSYSGSGNQPQHF. DNA for the CDR3: TGTGCCAGCAGTTACTCCGGTTCAGGGAATCAGCCCCAGCATTTT. The chain has TRBV6-6 and TRBJ1-5, with D perhaps matching TRBD1 (5 bases). Germline CDR1 and CDR2: MNHNY and SVGAGI (reference sequence). V lost 0 bases, J lost 4 bases, and 10 bases lay in between. The length of the CDR3 is 15 residues.